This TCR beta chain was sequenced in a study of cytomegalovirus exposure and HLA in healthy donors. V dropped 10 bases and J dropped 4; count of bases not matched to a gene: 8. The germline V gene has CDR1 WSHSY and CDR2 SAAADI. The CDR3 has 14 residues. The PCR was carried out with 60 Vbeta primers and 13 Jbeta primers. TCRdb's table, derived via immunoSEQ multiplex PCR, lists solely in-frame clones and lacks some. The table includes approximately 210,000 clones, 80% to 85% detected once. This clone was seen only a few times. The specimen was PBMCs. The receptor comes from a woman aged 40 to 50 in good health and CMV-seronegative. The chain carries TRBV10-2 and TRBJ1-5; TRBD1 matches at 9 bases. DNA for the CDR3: TGCGCCACCCGGACGGGACAGGGAAATCAGCCCCAGCATTTT. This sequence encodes CATRTGQGNQPQHF.